Reported below is one T cell receptor beta chain. Participant-reported clinical history was the basis for cohort assignment. Cohort 3 recovered donors had two negative PCRs, clearance, or symptom resolution. Only in-frame clones appear in the TCRdb table, and some are missing; sequencing was by immunoSEQ multiplex PCR. The table shows roughly 330,000 clones, with approximately 84% occurring only once. This sample is part of a study of blood T cell repertoires in COVID-19. On the study more broadly: PBMCs, B-cell-depleted T cells, or T cells provided the cDNA or gDNA that made up the material.

Trimming removed 4 bases at V and 6 bases at J, with 17 bases between. Per germline, CDR1 SGHRS and CDR2 YFSETQ. This CDR3 contains 15 residues. Input material: PBMCs or T cells enriched from blood (not recorded which). This TCR came from a woman between 18 and 30 years old who had recovered from COVID-19. The gene calls are TRBV5-1 and TRBJ1-5; possibly TRBD1 for D (6 bases). CDR3 nucleotide sequence: TGCGCCAGCAGCGAAGGCGGGGGGGCTGGTCAGCCCCAGCATTTT. Encoded protein: CASSEGGGAGQPQHF. The variable domain in full, with the rest retrieved from reference TRBV5-1 and TRBJ1-5, is KAGVTQTPRYLIKTRGQQVTLSCSPISGHRSVSWYQQTPGQGLQFLFEYFSETQRNKGNFPGRFSGRQFSNSRSEMNVSTLELGDSALYLCASSEGGGAGQPQHFGDGTRLSIL.